Shown below are 25 T cell receptor beta chains from a single sample sequenced in a study of blood T cell repertoires in COVID-19. Sequencing was performed with immunoSEQ multiplex PCR; in TCRdb, only in-frame clones are kept and a portion is missing. The sample has more than 150,000 clones; 70% to 90% are singletons. The sequenced sample consisted of peripheral blood. Receptor source: a man aged 18-30 years with acute or convalescent COVID-19.

V usage is TRBV5-1 and J usage is TRBJ2-7, with 11 bases aligning to TRBD1. CDR1 and CDR2 (germline): SGHRS, YFSETQ. The CDR3 covers 14 residues. After removal of 4 bases from V and 7 bases from J, the junction contained 7 bases not matched to a gene. The CDR3, as DNA: TGCGCCAGCAGCCTAGGACAGGGGGCAGAGGAGCAGTACGTC. Protein sequence: CASSLGQGAEEQYV.

The gene calls are TRBV6-1 and TRBJ1-5; D is perhaps TRBD1 (6 bases). V was cut by 3 bases and J by 2 bases, with 8 bases left in between. From germline, CDR1 is MNHNS and CDR2 SASEGT. The CDR3 covers 14 residues. CDR3 protein: CASSDSGGNQPQHF. The CDR3 DNA sequence: TGTGCCAGCAGTGATTCAGGGGGCAATCAGCCCCAGCATTTT.

The chain employs TRBV27 and TRBJ2-1; TRBD2 matches at 10 bases. Unmatched junction bases numbered 11, after V lost 6 bases and J lost 9 bases. CDR3 length: 15 residues. Germline V CDR1 and CDR2: MNHEY, SMNVEV (reference sequence). Here the CDR3 DNA reads TGTGCCAGCAGGACAGGGCTAGCGGGGGCTAGTGAGCAGTTCTTC. This encodes CASRTGLAGASEQFF.

The chain is built from TRBV9 and TRBJ1-4; 12 positions agree with TRBD1. Germline CDR1 is SGDLS and CDR2 is YYNGEE. The CDR3 loop spans 17 amino acids. With 5 bases clipped from V and 7 bases from J, the junction kept 12 bases outside the gene matches. In DNA form, the CDR3 reads TGTGCCAGCAGTGAACTTGGGACAGGGGGCTTAAGTGAAAAACTGTTTTTT. As protein: CASSELGTGGLSEKLFF.

The chain uses TRBV28 and TRBJ1-1; the D gene is possibly TRBD1 (6 bases). CDR1 and CDR2 (germline): MDHEN, SYDVKM. The CDR3 is 14 amino acids. The V end was cut by 6 bases, the J end by 4 bases, with 15 bases between. CDR3 nucleotides: TGTGCCAGCAGACCGAATCGGGGGGCCACTGAAGCTTTCTTT. Translation: CASRPNRGATEAFF.

This chain links TRBV5-1 with TRBJ2-3, with D maybe TRBD1 (5 bases). CDR1 is SGHRS and CDR2 is YFSETQ in the germline V gene. This CDR3 region has 12 residues. The ends were cut back, 0 bases at V and 6 bases at J, with 5 bases in the middle. CDR3 DNA: TGCGCCAGCAGCTTGGACAGGGATACGCAGTATTTT. It is translated as CASSLDRDTQYF.

The rearrangement joins TRBV5-6 to TRBJ1-1; D is ambiguous. Trimming removed 0 bases at V and 2 bases at J, with 5 bases between. CDR3 length equals 13 residues. The germline gives CDR1 SGHDT, CDR2 YYEEEE. CDR3 bases: TGTGCCAGCAGCTTGGACAGAAACACTGAAGCTTTCTTT. It codes for CASSLDRNTEAFF.

The J gene is TRBJ1-1, the V gene TRBV5-5; 8 positions match TRBD1. Germline trimming cut 4 bases from V and 0 bases from J; bases unmatched to any gene: 11. Per germline, CDR1 SGHKS and CDR2 YYEKEE (reference sequence). The CDR3 sequence is 17 residues long. Here the CDR3 DNA reads TGTGCCAGCAGCGGGACAGGCTTAGTTCGGATGAACACTGAAGCTTTCTTT. The encoded protein is CASSGTGLVRMNTEAFF.

The chain combines TRBV19 with TRBJ2-3; 7 bases line up with TRBD2. Trimming at V came to 4 bases and at J to 1 base, leaving 2 bases not matched to a gene. CDR1 and CDR2 (germline): LNHDA, SQIVND (reference sequence). The CDR3 covers 14 residues. The CDR3 DNA reads as TGTGCCAGTAGTAGGACTAGAGGCACAGATACGCAGTATTTT. Translating gives CASSRTRGTDTQYF.

The rearrangement joins TRBV9 to TRBJ1-2, with TRBD1 as a possible D gene (6 bases). The CDR3 runs 16 residues. CDR1 and CDR2 (germline): SGDLS, YYNGEE. V lost 4 bases to trimming and J lost 0 bases, with 16 bases between them. CDR3 sequence (DNA): TGTGCCAGCAGCAACCCCGACAGGACTTCTAACTATGGCTACACCTTC. Protein product: CASSNPDRTSNYGYTF.

V gene TRBV2 combines with J gene TRBJ2-2; D is unresolved. V was shortened by 2 bases and J by 4 bases, with 14 bases between the two germline ends. The germline gives CDR1 SNHLY, CDR2 FYNNEI. The CDR3 loop spans 16 amino acids. The CDR3 sequence is CASSERRHFGTGELFF. For the CDR3, the DNA is TGTGCCAGCAGTGAAAGGCGGCATTTCGGCACCGGGGAGCTGTTTTTT.

The CDR3 spells CASYDRGPYEQYV. CDR3 DNA: TGTGCCAGCTACGACAGGGGGCCCTACGAGCAGTACGTC. V usage is TRBV27 and J usage is TRBJ2-7; TRBD1 matches 10 bases. V lost 8 bases, J lost 2 bases, and 3 bases stayed unmatched. CDR3 length: 13 residues. Germline CDR1 MNHEY, CDR2 SMNVEV (reference sequence).

This chain joins TRBV11-2 and TRBJ2-1; TRBD2 might be the D (5 bases). CDR1 is SGHAT, CDR2 FQNNGV, per germline. The CDR3 length is 15 residues. V dropped 0 bases and J dropped 5 bases, with 11 bases sitting between them. Written as DNA, the CDR3 is TGTGCCAGCAGCTTAGATCGGAGGATTAACAATGAGCAGTTCTTC. This codes for CASSLDRRINNEQFF.

In nucleotides, the CDR3 is TGTGCCAGCAGCTCTCAGGGGAACACCGGGGAGCTGTTTTTT. Its protein product is CASSSQGNTGELFF. This sequence joins TRBV7-8 and TRBJ2-2; weak D call: TRBD1 (5 bases). Trimming left V 4 bases short and J 1 base short, with 7 bases between. This CDR3 is built from 14 residues. CDR1 and CDR2 from the germline V gene are SGHVS and FQNEAQ.

This clone was seen a few times. The CDR3 nucleotides are TGTGCCAGCAGCCAAGGGCACAGGGGGTGGTCCTACAATGAGCAGTTCTTC. Its protein is CASSQGHRGWSYNEQFF. V usage is TRBV14 and J usage is TRBJ2-1; 8 positions agree with TRBD1. Per the germline V gene, CDR1 is SGHDN and CDR2 is FVKESK. V lost 1 base to trimming and J lost 1 base; unmatched junction nucleotides: 6. The CDR3 sequence is 17 residues long.

This clone was seen only once. The J gene is TRBJ1-6, the V gene TRBV2; D is perhaps TRBD1 (6 bases). CDR1 and CDR2 (germline): SNHLY, FYNNEI. The V end was cut by 6 bases, the J end by 10 bases, with 13 bases between. CDR3 length equals 13 residues. The CDR3 spells CASSLQGQSPLHF. The DNA of the CDR3 is TGTGCCAGCAGCCTACAGGGTCAGTCACCCCTCCACTTT.

This chain joins TRBV5-5 and TRBJ2-1, with D possibly matching TRBD1 (6 bases). The germline V and J ends were trimmed by 0 bases and 5 bases, with 12 bases remaining between them. The CDR3 sequence is 15 residues long. Germline V gene lookup returns CDR1 SGHKS and CDR2 YYEKEE (reference sequence). CDR3: CASSLVGGRNNEQFF. The CDR3 DNA sequence: TGTGCCAGCAGCTTGGTAGGGGGTAGGAACAATGAGCAGTTCTTC.

The chain carries TRBV10-1 and TRBJ1-1; D might be TRBD1 (5 bases). This CDR3 has 14 residues. The V end was cut by 0 bases, the J end by 5 bases, with 10 bases between. Germline CDR1 reads WNHNN; CDR2 reads SYGVQD (reference sequence). The CDR3 reads CASSESQGGTEAFF. CDR3 coding DNA: TGCGCCAGCAGTGAGTCGCAGGGTGGGACTGAAGCTTTCTTT.

The chain uses TRBV7-9 and TRBJ1-2, with 8 bases aligning to TRBD1. Germline V gives CDR1 SEHNR, CDR2 FQNEAQ (reference sequence). The CDR3 contains 15 residues. Trimming at V came to 2 bases and at J to 6 bases, leaving 8 bases not matched to a gene. Here the CDR3 reads CASSLSPDRGHGYTF. CDR3 nucleotides: TGTGCCAGCAGCTTATCCCCTGACAGGGGTCATGGCTACACCTTC.

This chain links TRBV5-1 with TRBJ2-1; maybe TRBD2 (6 bases). Germline V gene sequence: CDR1 SGHRS, CDR2 YFSETQ. This CDR3 contains 14 residues. The V end lost 7 bases, the J end lost 7 bases, and 18 bases lay between the germline ends. CDR3 in DNA: TGCGCCAGCGGATTAAGCGGGTTTGAGAATGAGCAGTTCTTC. This encodes CASGLSGFENEQFF.

This rearrangement joins TRBV19 to TRBJ1-2; TRBD1 aligns across 9 bases. This CDR3 has 15 residues. Germline trimming cut 4 bases from V and 3 bases from J; bases unmatched to any gene: 6. The germline gives CDR1 LNHDA, CDR2 SQIVND (reference sequence). The CDR3 spells CASSTQGAGYYGYTF. The CDR3 DNA is TGTGCCAGTAGTACACAGGGGGCAGGGTACTATGGCTACACCTTC.

The J gene is TRBJ2-1, the V gene TRBV6-6; possibly TRBD2 for D (5 bases). CDR3 size: 15 residues. V lost 5 bases to trimming and J lost 0 bases, with 11 bases between them. The germline V gene has CDR1 MNHNY and CDR2 SVGAGI (reference sequence). The CDR3 DNA reads as TGTGCCAGCAGTACCGGACTGGGCTCCTACAATGAGCAGTTCTTC. It is translated as CASSTGLGSYNEQFF.

The rearrangement joins TRBV4-2 to TRBJ1-1; 8 bases fit TRBD1. Per the germline V gene, CDR1 is LGHNA and CDR2 is YNFKEQ. The CDR3 contains 12 residues. Losses at the gene ends were 0 bases for V and 10 bases for J; bases not matched to a gene: 1. The CDR3 sequence is CASSQDGQGAFF. The CDR3 nucleotides read TGTGCCAGCAGCCAAGATGGACAGGGAGCTTTCTTT.

This chain links TRBV7-3 with TRBJ2-3; 9 positions match TRBD2. CDR3 length equals 17 residues. Germline CDR1 and CDR2: SGHTA and FQGTGA. V lost 5 bases, J lost 5 bases, and 14 bases stayed unmatched. CDR3 in amino acids: CASSPRGASGERDTQYF. CDR3 in DNA: TGTGCCAGCAGCCCGAGGGGGGCTAGCGGGGAGAGAGATACGCAGTATTTT.

The J gene is TRBJ1-3, the V gene TRBV28; TRBD1 is a possible D gene (5 bases). The CDR3 is made up of 14 amino acids. CDR1 is MDHEN, CDR2 SYDVKM, per germline. With 4 bases removed from V and 2 bases from J, the gap between germline ends came to 9 bases. CDR3 protein: CASSWRGAGNTIYF. Here the CDR3 DNA reads TGTGCCAGCAGTTGGCGGGGGGCTGGAAACACCATATATTTT.